This T cell receptor (beta chain) was documented in a study of shared clonotypes between healthy human individuals. Sorted-subset replicate PCRs used about 180 ng DNA, roughly 28,000 T cell genomes. The data were produced by immunoSEQ multiplex PCR, yet TCRdb's version contains in-frame clones alone and is incomplete. This sample has 1,100,000 or so clones, with around 82% found just once. The CDR3 spans 15 residues. Trimming removed 4 bases at V and 0 bases at J, with 10 bases between. Per the germline V gene, CDR1 is MGHRA and CDR2 is YSYEKL. V and J are TRBV4-1 and TRBJ2-1; D gene ambiguous. Sequenced input: memory CD4+ T cells from PBMCs. Subset in this sample: CD45RA-negative fraction. This receptor was identified in a man aged 18 to 29 in good health. Some clones in this sample may be carry-over from other donors' samples. The chain's CDR3 is CASSPSLPSYNEQFF. DNA of the CDR3: TGCGCCAGCAGCCCCAGTCTTCCCTCCTACAATGAGCAGTTCTTC.